The clone carrying this TCR beta chain was seen a few times. The CDR3 covers 13 residues. The V and J ends lost 9 bases and 7 bases respectively, with 18 bases between them. The germline V gene has CDR1 MGHDK and CDR2 SYGVNS. Repertoires were generated with immunoSEQ multiplex PCR, while TCRdb's copy carries only in-frame clones and drops some. The data hold approximately 40,000 clones, with 89% observed a single time. These data originate in a study of T cell changes during pregnancy in multiple sclerosis. Material: CD4+ T cells from peripheral blood mononuclear cells, obtained in the first trimester of pregnancy. This receptor was obtained from a female donor with multiple sclerosis, enrolled in a pregnancy study. V gene TRBV25-1 combines with J gene TRBJ1-1; tentative D call: TRBD1 (5 bases). The CDR3: CARSPNLTDEAFF. The CDR3 nucleotides are TGTGCCAGATCCCCGAACCTGACAGATGAAGCTTTCTTT.